The clone carrying this T cell receptor (beta chain) was found a few times. Its antigen remains unknown. The sample belongs to a study of beta chain features in type 1 diabetes. The collection from each donor was one heparinised blood draw averaging about 116 mL. Per germline, CDR1 MDHEN and CDR2 SYDVKM. The V and J ends lost 4 bases and 6 bases, in that order; junction bases with no gene match: 6. The CDR3 runs to 14 residues. The isolated RNA, all of it, was reverse transcribed, so expressed TCRB transcripts were what got sequenced. The method was immunoSEQ multiplex PCR; TCRdb's version includes in-frame clones alone and lacks a portion of them. The top ten clones hold about 0.027% of a sample with under 250,000 clones, 13% to 15% of them seen once. Whole-study findings and limits: A potential influence of HLA type upon TCRB rearrangement remained unresolved herein.

The gene calls are TRBV28 and TRBJ1-5; 7 bases are shared with TRBD1. Source material: naive CD4+ T cells from blood. This clonotype was sampled from a woman in her 40s in good health. The CDR3 here is CASSSTGVAQPQHF. CDR3 sequence (DNA): TGTGCCAGCAGTTCCACAGGGGTAGCTCAGCCCCAGCATTTT.